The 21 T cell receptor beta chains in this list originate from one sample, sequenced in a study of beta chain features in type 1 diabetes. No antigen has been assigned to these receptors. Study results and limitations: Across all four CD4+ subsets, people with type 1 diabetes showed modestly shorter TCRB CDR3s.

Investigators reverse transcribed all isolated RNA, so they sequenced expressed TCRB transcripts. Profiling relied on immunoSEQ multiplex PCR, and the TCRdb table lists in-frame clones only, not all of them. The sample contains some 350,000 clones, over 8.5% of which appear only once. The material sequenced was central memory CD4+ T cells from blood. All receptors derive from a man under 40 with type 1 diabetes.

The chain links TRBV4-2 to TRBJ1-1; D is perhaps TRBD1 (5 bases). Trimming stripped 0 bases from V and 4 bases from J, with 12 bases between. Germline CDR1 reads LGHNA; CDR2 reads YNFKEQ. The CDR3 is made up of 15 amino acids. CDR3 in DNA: TGTGCCAGCAGCCAAGATATGGCGGGGGGCACTGAAGCTTTCTTT. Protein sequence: CASSQDMAGGTEAFF.

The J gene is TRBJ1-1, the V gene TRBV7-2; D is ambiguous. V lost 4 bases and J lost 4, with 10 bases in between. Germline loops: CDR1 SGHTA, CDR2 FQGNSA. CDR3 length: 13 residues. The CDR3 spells CASSYTPTTEAFF. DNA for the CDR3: TGTGCCAGCAGCTACACCCCGACCACTGAAGCTTTCTTT.

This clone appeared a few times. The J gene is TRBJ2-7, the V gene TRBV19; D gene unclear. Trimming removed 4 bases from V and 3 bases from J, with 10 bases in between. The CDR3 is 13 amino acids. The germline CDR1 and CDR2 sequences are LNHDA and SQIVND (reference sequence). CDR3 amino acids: CASSREDGYEQYF. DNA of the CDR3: TGTGCCAGTAGTAGAGAAGACGGCTACGAGCAGTACTTC. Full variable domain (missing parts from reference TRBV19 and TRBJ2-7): DGGITQSPKYLFRKEGQNVTLSCEQNLNHDAMYWYRQDPGQGLRLIYYSQIVNDFQKGDIAEGYSVSREKKESFPLTVTSAQKNPTAFYLCASSREDGYEQYFGPGTRLTVT.

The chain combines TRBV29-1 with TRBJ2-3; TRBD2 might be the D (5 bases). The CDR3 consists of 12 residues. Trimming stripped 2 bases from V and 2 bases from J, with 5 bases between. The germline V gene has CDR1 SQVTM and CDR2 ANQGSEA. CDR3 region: CSVERDTDTQYF. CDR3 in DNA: TGCAGCGTTGAACGGGACACAGATACGCAGTATTTT.

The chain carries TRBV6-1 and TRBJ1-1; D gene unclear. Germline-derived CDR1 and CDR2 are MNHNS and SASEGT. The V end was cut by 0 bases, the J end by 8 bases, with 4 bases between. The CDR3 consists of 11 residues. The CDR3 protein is CASSEAGEAFF. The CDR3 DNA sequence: TGTGCCAGCAGTGAAGCAGGGGAAGCTTTCTTT.

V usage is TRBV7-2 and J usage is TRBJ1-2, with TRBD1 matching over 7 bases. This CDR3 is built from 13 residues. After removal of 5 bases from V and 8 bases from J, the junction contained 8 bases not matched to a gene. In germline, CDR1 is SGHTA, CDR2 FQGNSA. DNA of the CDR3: TGTGCCAGCAGCCACAGGACAGGTCGAGGCTACACCTTC. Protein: CASSHRTGRGYTF.

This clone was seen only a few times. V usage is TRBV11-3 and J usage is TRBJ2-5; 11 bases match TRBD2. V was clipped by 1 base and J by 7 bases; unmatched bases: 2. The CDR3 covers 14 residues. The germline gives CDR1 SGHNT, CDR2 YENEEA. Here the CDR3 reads CASSLGGTSGTQYF. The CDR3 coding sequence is TGTGCCAGCAGCTTAGGAGGGACTAGCGGGACCCAGTACTTC.

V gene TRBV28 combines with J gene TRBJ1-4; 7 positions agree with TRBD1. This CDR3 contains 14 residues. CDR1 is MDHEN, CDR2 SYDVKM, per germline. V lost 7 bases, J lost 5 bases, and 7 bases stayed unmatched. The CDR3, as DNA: TGTGCCAGCATGCAGGGGGGGAGGAATGAAAAACTGTTTTTT. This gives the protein CASMQGGRNEKLFF.

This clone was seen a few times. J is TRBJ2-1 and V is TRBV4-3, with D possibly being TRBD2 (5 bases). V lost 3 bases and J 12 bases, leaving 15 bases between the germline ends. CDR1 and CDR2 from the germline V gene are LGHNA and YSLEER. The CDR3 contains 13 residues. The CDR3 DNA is TGCGCCAGCAGCCAGGATGCTAGCTTAGGGCAGTTCTTC. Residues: CASSQDASLGQFF.

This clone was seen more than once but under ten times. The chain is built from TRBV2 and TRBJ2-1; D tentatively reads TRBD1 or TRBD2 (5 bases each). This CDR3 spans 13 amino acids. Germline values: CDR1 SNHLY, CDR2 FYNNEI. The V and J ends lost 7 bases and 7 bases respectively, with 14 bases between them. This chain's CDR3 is CASNRDLGNEQFF. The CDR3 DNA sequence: TGTGCCAGCAACCGGGACCTAGGGAATGAGCAGTTCTTC.

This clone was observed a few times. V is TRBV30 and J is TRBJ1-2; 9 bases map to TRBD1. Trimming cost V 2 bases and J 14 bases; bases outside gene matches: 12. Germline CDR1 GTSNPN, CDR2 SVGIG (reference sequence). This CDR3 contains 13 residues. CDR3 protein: CAWSIRGQGMGTF. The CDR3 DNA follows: TGTGCCTGGAGTATCCGGGGACAGGGAATGGGGACCTTC.

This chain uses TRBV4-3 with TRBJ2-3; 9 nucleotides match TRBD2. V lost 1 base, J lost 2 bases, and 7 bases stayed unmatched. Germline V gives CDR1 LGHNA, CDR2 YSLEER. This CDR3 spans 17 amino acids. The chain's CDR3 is CASSQGASGAFTDTQYF. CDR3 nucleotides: TGCGCCAGCAGCCAAGGGGCTAGCGGGGCCTTCACAGATACGCAGTATTTT.

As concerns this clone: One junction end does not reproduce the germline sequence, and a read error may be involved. The CDR3 DNA reads as TGTGCCAGCAGTCCGGGGGTCAACTATGGCTACACCTTC. Residues: CASSPGVNYGYTF. The chain carries TRBV10-3 and TRBJ1-2; possible D gene TRBD1, 5 bases. Per the germline V gene, CDR1 is ENHRY and CDR2 is SYGVKD. CDR3 length equals 13 residues.

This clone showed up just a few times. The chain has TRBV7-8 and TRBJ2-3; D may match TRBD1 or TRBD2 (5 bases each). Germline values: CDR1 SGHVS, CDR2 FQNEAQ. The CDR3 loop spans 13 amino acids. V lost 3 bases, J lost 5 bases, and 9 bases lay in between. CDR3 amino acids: CASSFGAGDTQYF. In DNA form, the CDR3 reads TGTGCCAGCAGCTTTGGGGCGGGAGATACGCAGTATTTT.

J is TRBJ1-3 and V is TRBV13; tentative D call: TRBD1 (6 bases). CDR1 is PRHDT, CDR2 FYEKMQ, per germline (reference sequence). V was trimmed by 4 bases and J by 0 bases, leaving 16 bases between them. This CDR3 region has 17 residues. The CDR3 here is CASSSLGGPSSGNTIYF. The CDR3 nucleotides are TGTGCCAGCAGCTCCCTGGGGGGCCCAAGCTCTGGAAACACCATATATTTT.

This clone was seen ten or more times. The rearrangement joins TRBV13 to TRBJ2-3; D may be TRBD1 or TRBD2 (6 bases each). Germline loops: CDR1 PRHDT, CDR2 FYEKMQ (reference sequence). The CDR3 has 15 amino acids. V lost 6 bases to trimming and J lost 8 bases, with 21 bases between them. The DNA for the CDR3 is TGTGCCAGCAGTCTCGGGGGCGTCGGAAAGTCTACGCAGTATTTT. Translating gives CASSLGGVGKSTQYF. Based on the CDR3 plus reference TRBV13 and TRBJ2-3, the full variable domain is AAGVIQSPRHLIKEKRETATLKCYPIPRHDTVYWYQQGPGQDPQFLISFYEKMQSDKGSIPDRFSAQQFSDYHSELNMSSLELGDSALYFCASSLGGVGKSTQYFGPGTRLTVL.

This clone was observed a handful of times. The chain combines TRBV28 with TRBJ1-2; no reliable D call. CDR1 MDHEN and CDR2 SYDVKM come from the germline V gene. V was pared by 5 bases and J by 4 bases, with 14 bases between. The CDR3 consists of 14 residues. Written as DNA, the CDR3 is TGTGCCAGCAGTCCCCCAGCCCTCTTCTATGGCTACACCTTC. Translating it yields CASSPPALFYGYTF.

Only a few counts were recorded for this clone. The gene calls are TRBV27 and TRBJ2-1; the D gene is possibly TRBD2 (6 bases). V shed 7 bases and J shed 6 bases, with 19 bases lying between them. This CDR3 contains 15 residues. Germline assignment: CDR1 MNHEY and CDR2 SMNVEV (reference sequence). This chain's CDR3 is CASNPAAGSSNEQFF. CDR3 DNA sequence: TGTGCCAGCAACCCCGCTGCCGGGAGTAGCAATGAGCAGTTCTTC.

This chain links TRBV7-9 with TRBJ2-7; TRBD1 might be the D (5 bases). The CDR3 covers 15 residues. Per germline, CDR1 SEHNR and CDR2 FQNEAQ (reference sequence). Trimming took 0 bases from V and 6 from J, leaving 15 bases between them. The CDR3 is CASSLARSGIPEQYF. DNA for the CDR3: TGTGCCAGCAGCTTAGCGCGTTCAGGGATCCCCGAGCAGTACTTC.

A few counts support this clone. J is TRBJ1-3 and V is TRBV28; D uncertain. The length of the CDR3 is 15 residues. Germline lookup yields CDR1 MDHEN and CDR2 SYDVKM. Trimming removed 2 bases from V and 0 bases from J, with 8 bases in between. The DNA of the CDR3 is TGTGCCAGCAGTTTAGGAGGGATCTCTGGAAACACCATATATTTT. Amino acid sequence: CASSLGGISGNTIYF.

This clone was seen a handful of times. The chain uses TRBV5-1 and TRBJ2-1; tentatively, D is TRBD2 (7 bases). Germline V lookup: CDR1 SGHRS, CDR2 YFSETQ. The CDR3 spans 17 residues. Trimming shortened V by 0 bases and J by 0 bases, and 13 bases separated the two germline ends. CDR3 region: CASSLGGGGISYNEQFF. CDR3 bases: TGCGCCAGCAGCTTGGGGGGGGGCGGGATCTCCTACAATGAGCAGTTCTTC. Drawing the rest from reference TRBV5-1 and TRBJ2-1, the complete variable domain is KAGVTQTPRYLIKTRGQQVTLSCSPISGHRSVSWYQQTPGQGLQFLFEYFSETQRNKGNFPGRFSGRQFSNSRSEMNVSTLELGDSALYLCASSLGGGGISYNEQFFGPGTRLTVL.